This TCR beta chain was sequenced for a study of OX40 agonist ivuxolimab in advanced cancers. The method was immunoSEQ multiplex PCR; TCRdb's version includes in-frame clones alone and lacks a portion of them. The sample records about 71,000 clones, approximately 78% being singletons. Study results and caveats: At 0.1 to 3.0 mg/kg, CD4+ and CD8+ blood T cells expanded clonally by week 6.

V shed 0 bases and J 10 bases; nucleotides not matched to a gene: 6. The CDR3 consists of 15 residues. Germline V gives CDR1 SGHRS, CDR2 YFSETQ. Individuals having autoimmune disease history or systemic immunosuppression were not enrolled. A note on this clone: Its specificity is unknown.

This specimen consisted of CD4+ or CD8+ T cells sorted from blood, obtained in a trial of the OX40 agonist ivuxolimab. The rearrangement uses TRBV5-1 and TRBJ1-6; 8 bases align to TRBD1. The clonotype was recovered from an adult with an advanced solid tumor such as melanoma, head and neck, liver or kidney cancer. Here the CDR3 DNA reads TGCGCCAGCAGCTTGGCTGGACAGGGTTACTCACCCCTCCACTTT. It specifies CASSLAGQGYSPLHF.